This TCR beta chain was retrieved from a study of T cells in localized non-small cell lung cancer. Study findings and constraints: Among the top 100 tumor clones, a median about 60 appeared in adjacent lung. Patients showing higher blood T cell density tended to see longer overall survival. Measurement of T cell clonality placed uninvolved adjacent lung highest, above the level in tumor.

TCRdb's copy holds only in-frame clones and misses some; the assay was immunoSEQ multiplex PCR. Altogether some 9,700 clones are present, around 92% being singletons, with the ten largest covering over 2%. In the case of this clone: What it binds is not known.

From germline, CDR1 is SGHNT and CDR2 YYREEE (reference sequence). The CDR3 length is 17 residues. V shed 1 base and J 5 bases; nucleotides not matched to a gene: 11. The sequencing used peripheral blood, collected before any cancer treatment. The TCR originated in a female donor over 55 with stage II squamous cell lung carcinoma. The V gene is TRBV5-4, the J gene TRBJ2-1, with 8 bases matching TRBD2. CDR3 sequence reads: CASSLKSGTSGDNEQFF. Written as DNA, the CDR3 is TGTGCCAGCAGCTTGAAATCAGGGACTAGTGGGGACAATGAGCAGTTCTTC.